Below are 10 T cell receptor beta chains sequenced from a single sample in a study of T cells in Graves' hyperthyroidism and ophthalmopathy. Regions amplified from RNA transcripts were the TCR beta CDR3 regions. RT-PCR in the first round (using the HTBI primer set) targeted the TCR CDR3. TCRdb reanalysed the multiplex PCR reads using MiXCR and keeps one entry per CDR3 protein. The sample records 350,000 or so distinct CDR3 sequences, 17% being singletons. The sequencing input was blood. The receptors stem from a woman aged 30 to 39 with Graves' hyperthyroidism that later progressed to Graves' ophthalmopathy.

This clonotype was counted at least ten times. V and J are TRBV2 and TRBJ1-1; a weak D match, TRBD1 (5 bases). This CDR3 spans 14 amino acids. Trimming cost V 4 bases and J 6 bases, with 15 bases left between them. Germline CDR1 and CDR2: SNHLY and FYNNEI. CDR3 sequence reads: CASSAEGRVSEAFF. As DNA, the CDR3 is TGTGCCAGCAGTGCCGAGGGCAGGGTATCTGAAGCTTTCTTT.

The table lists this clonotype with many counts. V gene TRBV29-1 combines with J gene TRBJ2-7; D unclear. The CDR3 runs to 10 residues. Germline CDR1 SQVTM, CDR2 ANQGSEA. The V and J ends lost 4 bases and 7 bases respectively, with 8 bases between them. The CDR3 protein is CSVVDGEQYF. The CDR3 DNA reads as TGCAGCGTTGTGGACGGGGAGCAGTACTTC.

This clonotype has ten or more counts. DNA of the CDR3: TGTGCCAGCAGCGGGGGTAGCGGGACTTACAATGAGCAGTTCTTC. This translates into CASSGGSGTYNEQFF. The chain links TRBV9 to TRBJ2-1, with 8 positions matching TRBD2. Germline V gene sequence: CDR1 SGDLS, CDR2 YYNGEE. Trimming removed 3 bases from V and 4 bases from J; junction bases left unmatched: 6. The CDR3 is made up of 15 amino acids. The full variable domain, rest sourced from reference TRBV9 and TRBJ2-1, is DSGVTQTPKHLITATGQRVTLRCSPRSGDLSVYWYQQSLDQGLQFLIQYYNGEERAKGNILERFSAQQFPDLHSELNLSSLELGDSALYFCASSGGSGTYNEQFFGPGTRLTVL.

This clonotype was counted ten times or more. The CDR3 sequence is CAIRTGIDQPQHF. As DNA, the CDR3 is TGTGCCATTCGGACAGGGATTGATCAGCCCCAGCATTTT. V gene TRBV6-2 or TRBV6-3 combines with J gene TRBJ1-5; 8 bases fit TRBD1. The CDR3 has 13 amino acids. CDR1 and CDR2 (germline): MNHEY, SVGEGT. After removal of 10 bases from V and 5 bases from J, the junction contained 7 bases not matched to a gene.

This clonotype was detected ten times or more. The J gene is TRBJ1-2, the V gene TRBV6-2 or TRBV6-3; D not certain. V lost 8 bases and J 4 bases, leaving 20 bases between the germline ends. Germline V gene lookup returns CDR1 MNHEY and CDR2 SVGEGT. The CDR3 totals 15 residues. CDR3: CASSRSGDSSYGYTF. The CDR3 region has the DNA TGTGCCAGCTCTAGGTCGGGCGATTCCTCCTATGGCTACACCTTC.

On this clonotype: Germline and junction disagree at one end, which may indicate a read error. This rearrangement joins TRBV29-1 to TRBJ1-1; 7 bases map to TRBD1. This CDR3 contains 15 residues. CDR1 and CDR2 from the germline V gene are SQVTM and ANQGSEA. CDR3 in DNA: TGCGGCGTTGAAGGTTTCCGACAGGGACTCTTTCGGGCTTTCTTT. Encoded protein: CGVEGFRQGLFRAFF.

This clonotype was seen ten or more times. The rearrangement joins TRBV20-1 to TRBJ2-4; 9 bases line up with TRBD1. V was clipped by 5 bases and J by 5 bases; unmatched bases: 7. Germline loops: CDR1 DFQATT, CDR2 SNEGSKA (reference sequence). This CDR3 region has 14 residues. The CDR3 region is CSAWDREGENIQYF. The CDR3 nucleotides are TGCAGTGCTTGGGACAGGGAAGGTGAAAACATTCAGTACTTC.

This chain links TRBV7-9 with TRBJ2-1; no reliable D call. Germline CDR1 SEHNR, CDR2 FQNEAQ (reference sequence). This CDR3 is built from 14 residues. The V gene lost 5 bases and the J gene lost 4 bases, with 12 bases spanning the gap. The CDR3 region has the DNA TGTGCCAGCAGCCGACGGACGCTTTACAATGAGCAGTTCTTC. Protein sequence: CASSRRTLYNEQFF.

This clonotype was seen ten or more times. This chain links TRBV7-9 with TRBJ2-5; no clear D gene. Germline V gene lookup returns CDR1 SEHNR and CDR2 FQNEAQ (reference sequence). The V end was cut by 0 bases, the J end by 5 bases, with 13 bases between. There are 15 residues in the CDR3. In nucleotides, the CDR3 is TGTGCCAGCAGCTTAGCCGCGAGTCGATATGAGACCCAGTACTTC. As protein: CASSLAASRYETQYF.

This clonotype was counted many times. The chain combines TRBV19 with TRBJ1-3; D is unclear. V was trimmed by 1 base and J by 0 bases, leaving 10 bases between them. The germline V gene encodes CDR1 LNHDA and CDR2 SQIVND (reference sequence). CDR3 length equals 16 residues. CDR3 in DNA: TGTGCCAGTAGTATAGGTCGGACCTACTCTGGAAACACCATATATTTT. It is translated as CASSIGRTYSGNTIYF. Using reference TRBV19 and TRBJ1-3 for the parts outside the CDR3, the full variable domain is DGGITQSPKYLFRKEGQNVTLSCEQNLNHDAMYWYRQDPGQGLRLIYYSQIVNDFQKGDIAEGYSVSREKKESFPLTVTSAQKNPTAFYLCASSIGRTYSGNTIYFGEGSWLTVV.